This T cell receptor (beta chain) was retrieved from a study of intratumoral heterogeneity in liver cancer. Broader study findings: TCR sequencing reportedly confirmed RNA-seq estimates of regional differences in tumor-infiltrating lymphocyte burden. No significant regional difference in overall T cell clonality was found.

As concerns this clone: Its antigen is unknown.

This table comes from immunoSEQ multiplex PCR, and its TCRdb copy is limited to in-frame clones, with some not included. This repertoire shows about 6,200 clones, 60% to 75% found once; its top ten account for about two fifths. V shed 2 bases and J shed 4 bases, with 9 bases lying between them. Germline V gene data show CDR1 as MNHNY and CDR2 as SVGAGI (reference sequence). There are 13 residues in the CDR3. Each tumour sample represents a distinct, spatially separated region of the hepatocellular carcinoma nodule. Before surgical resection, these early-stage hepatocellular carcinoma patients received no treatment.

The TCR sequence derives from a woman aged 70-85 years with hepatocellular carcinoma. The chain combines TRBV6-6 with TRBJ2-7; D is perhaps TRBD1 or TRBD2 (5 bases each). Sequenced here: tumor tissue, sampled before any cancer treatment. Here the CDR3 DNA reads TGTGCCAGCAGTTACAGGGACGGATACGAGCAGTACTTC. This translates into CASSYRDGYEQYF.